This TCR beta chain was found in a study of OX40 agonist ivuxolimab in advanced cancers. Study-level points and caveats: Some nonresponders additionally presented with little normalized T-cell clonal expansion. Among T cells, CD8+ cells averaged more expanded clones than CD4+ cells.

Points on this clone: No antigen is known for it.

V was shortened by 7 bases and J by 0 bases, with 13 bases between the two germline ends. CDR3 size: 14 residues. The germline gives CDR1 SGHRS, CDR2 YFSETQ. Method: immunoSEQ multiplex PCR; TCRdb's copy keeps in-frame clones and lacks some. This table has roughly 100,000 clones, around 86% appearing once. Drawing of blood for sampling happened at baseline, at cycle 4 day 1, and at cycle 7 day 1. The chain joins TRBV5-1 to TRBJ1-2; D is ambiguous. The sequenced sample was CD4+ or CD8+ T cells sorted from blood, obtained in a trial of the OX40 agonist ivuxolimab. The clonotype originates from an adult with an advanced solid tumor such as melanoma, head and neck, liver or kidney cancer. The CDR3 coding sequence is TGCGCCAGCGGCCTGGACGGAGCTAACTATGGCTACACCTTC. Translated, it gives CASGLDGANYGYTF.